Listed below are T cell receptor beta chains from one sample, sequenced in a study of monozygotic twins with inflammatory bowel disease. Reanalyzing the 5' RACE reads, TCRdb keeps one entry per CDR3 protein, without DNA. The sample table sets out 310,000 or so distinct CDR3 sequences. Sequenced material: blood. The receptors derive from a human donor with ulcerative colitis or Crohn's disease, or a healthy co-twin of an affected twin (not recorded which). CDR3s include the opening cysteine and the closing phenylalanine or tryptophan.

j_call	v_call	cdr3_aa
TRBJ2-3	TRBV28	CASSYGLAEADTQYF
TRBJ1-1	TRBV19	CASSQGQGYFHTEAFF
TRBJ2-3	TRBV6-1	CASSGREDTQYF
TRBJ2-7	TRBV7-9	CASSFLYYEQYF
TRBJ1-5	TRBV18	CASSPYPDNQPQHF
TRBJ2-1	TRBV7-9	CASSLAGGGNEQFF
TRBJ2-1	TRBV19	CASSINLDRAGFF
TRBJ2-3	TRBV5-1	CASSLAPGTGNTDTQYF
TRBJ2-1	TRBV2	CASSDVLAASYNEQFF
TRBJ2-3	TRBV30	CAWSSTGYLADTQYF
TRBJ2-2	TRBV6-2/TRBV6-3	CASGRRGRVIGELFF
TRBJ2-5	TRBV11-2	CASSLEPHASGRANPQYF
TRBJ2-1	TRBV28	CASSDGRLSYNEQFF
TRBJ2-3	TRBV5-6	CASSLIPATVTDTQYF
TRBJ2-2	TRBV7-7	CASSSPGNTGELFF
TRBJ2-2	TRBV9	CASSVVSQNTGELFF
TRBJ1-5	TRBV12-3/TRBV12-4	CASSLGEGTGLQPQHF
TRBJ1-3	TRBV20-1	CSAPGGSGNTIYF
TRBJ1-5	TRBV5-5	CASSFGQGINQPQHF
TRBJ1-2	TRBV6-1	CASSRRDTQGGSYTF
TRBJ2-7	TRBV4-3	CASSNGLAGAYEQYF
TRBJ2-1	TRBV10-1	CASSKGTSGYYNEQFF
TRBJ2-1	TRBV11-3	CASSLNSGNEQFF
TRBJ1-1	TRBV4-2	CASSQDLFPNTEAFF
TRBJ2-1	TRBV5-1	CASSLELAGGAEQFF
TRBJ2-1	TRBV29-1	CSVENFDRSYNEQFF
TRBJ2-2	TRBV27	CASSLWSGEGELFF
TRBJ2-3	TRBV9	CASSPWAGGYTDTQHF
TRBJ2-5	TRBV20-1	CSARDVGGRETQYF
TRBJ2-3	TRBV7-9	CASSPAGDGARDTQYF
TRBJ1-1	TRBV6-1	CASSSDRGGNTEAFF
TRBJ2-1	TRBV1	CTSSQEGGAASVSYNEQFF
TRBJ2-5	TRBV3-1	CASSQETGPQETQYF
TRBJ2-1	TRBV20-1	CSAAVIVSSYNEQFF
TRBJ1-4	TRBV7-9	CASKPKGLQEKLFF
TRBJ2-3	TRBV5-1	CASSPGTSRADTQYF
TRBJ1-1	TRBV5-1	CASSENTGQPNTEAFF
TRBJ2-2	TRBV6-2/TRBV6-3	CASSYWDPSTGELFF
TRBJ2-1	TRBV5-1	CASSKPRLSYNEQFF
TRBJ2-7	TRBV7-9	CASSLKPTSGDPYEQYF
TRBJ2-7	TRBV18	CASSPDLAYEQYF
TRBJ2-7	TRBV14	CASSQGVQAYEQYF
TRBJ1-4	TRBV9	CASSTRTASNEKLFF
TRBJ2-1	TRBV7-6	CASSPLAGGPRNEQFF
TRBJ1-1	TRBV29-1	CSVQTGLHTEAFF
TRBJ2-3	TRBV7-9	CASSNEGWPDTQYF
TRBJ2-2	TRBV10-3	CAITGQDTGELFF
TRBJ2-7	TRBV11-2	CASSLDRFRPEKMSYEQYF